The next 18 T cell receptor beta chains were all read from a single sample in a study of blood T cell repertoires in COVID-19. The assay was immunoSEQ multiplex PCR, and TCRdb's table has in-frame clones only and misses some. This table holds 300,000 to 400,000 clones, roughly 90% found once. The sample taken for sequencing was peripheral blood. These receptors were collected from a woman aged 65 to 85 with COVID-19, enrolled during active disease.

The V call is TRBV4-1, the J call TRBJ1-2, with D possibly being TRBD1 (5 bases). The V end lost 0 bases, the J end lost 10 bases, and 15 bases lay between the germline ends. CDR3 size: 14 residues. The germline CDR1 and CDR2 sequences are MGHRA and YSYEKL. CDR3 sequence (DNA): TGCGCCAGCAGCCAAGATCGGGGGTACACCGCCTACACCTTC. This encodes CASSQDRGYTAYTF.

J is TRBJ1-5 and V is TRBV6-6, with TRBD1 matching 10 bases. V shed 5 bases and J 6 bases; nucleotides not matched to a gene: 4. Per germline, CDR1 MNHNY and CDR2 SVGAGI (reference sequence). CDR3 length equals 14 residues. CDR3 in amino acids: CASSDRGQGQPQHF. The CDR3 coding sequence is TGTGCCAGCAGTGACAGGGGGCAGGGTCAGCCCCAGCATTTT.

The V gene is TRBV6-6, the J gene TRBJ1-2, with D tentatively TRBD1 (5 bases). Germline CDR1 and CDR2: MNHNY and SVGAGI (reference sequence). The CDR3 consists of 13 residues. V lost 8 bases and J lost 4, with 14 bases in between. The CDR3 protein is CASSIDSTYGYTF. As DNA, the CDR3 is TGTGCCAGCTCCATCGACAGTACCTATGGCTACACCTTC.

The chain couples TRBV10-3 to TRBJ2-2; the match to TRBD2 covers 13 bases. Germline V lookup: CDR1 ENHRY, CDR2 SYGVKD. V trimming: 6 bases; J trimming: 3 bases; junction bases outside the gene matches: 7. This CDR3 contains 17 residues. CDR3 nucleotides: TGTGCCATCAGAGGGACTAGCGGGGAGAGGGACACCGGGGAGCTGTTTTTT. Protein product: CAIRGTSGERDTGELFF.

Here the CDR3 reads CASKRGKLFF. The CDR3 DNA reads as TGTGCCAGCAAGCGGGGGAAACTGTTTTTT. The chain carries TRBV28 and TRBJ1-4, with D possibly TRBD1 on 5 matching bases. The CDR3 is made up of 10 amino acids. V was cut by 7 bases and J by 11 bases, with 8 bases left in between. Germline V gene data show CDR1 as MDHEN and CDR2 as SYDVKM.

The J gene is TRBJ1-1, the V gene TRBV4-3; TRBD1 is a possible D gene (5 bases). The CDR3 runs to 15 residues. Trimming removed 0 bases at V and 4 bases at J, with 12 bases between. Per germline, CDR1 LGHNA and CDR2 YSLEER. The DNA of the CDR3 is TGCGCCAGCAGCCAAGACCAGGGCGAGACCACTGAAGCTTTCTTT. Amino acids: CASSQDQGETTEAFF.

The CDR3 is CATSSGQANGIAEAFF. As DNA, the CDR3 is TGTGCCACCAGTTCGGGACAGGCGAACGGTATCGCTGAAGCTTTCTTT. The chain combines TRBV24-1 with TRBJ1-1; TRBD1 aligns across 8 bases. The CDR3 is 16 amino acids. Germline V gene data show CDR1 as KGHDR and CDR2 as SFDVKD. Losses at the gene ends were 6 bases for V and 6 bases for J; bases not matched to a gene: 14.

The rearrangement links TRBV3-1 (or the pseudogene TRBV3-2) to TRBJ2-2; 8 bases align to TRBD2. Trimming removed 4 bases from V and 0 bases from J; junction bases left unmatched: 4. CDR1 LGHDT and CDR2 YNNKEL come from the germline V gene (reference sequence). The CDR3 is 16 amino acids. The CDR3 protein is CASSLPRGANTGELFF. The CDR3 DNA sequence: TGTGCCAGCAGCCTCCCGCGGGGGGCGAACACCGGGGAGCTGTTTTTT.

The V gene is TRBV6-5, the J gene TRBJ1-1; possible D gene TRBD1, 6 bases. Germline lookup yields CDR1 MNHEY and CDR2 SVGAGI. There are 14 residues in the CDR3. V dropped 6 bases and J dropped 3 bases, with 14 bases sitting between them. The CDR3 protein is CASRPRGAYTEAFF. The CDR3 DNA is TGTGCCAGCAGGCCACGGGGGGCTTACACTGAAGCTTTCTTT.

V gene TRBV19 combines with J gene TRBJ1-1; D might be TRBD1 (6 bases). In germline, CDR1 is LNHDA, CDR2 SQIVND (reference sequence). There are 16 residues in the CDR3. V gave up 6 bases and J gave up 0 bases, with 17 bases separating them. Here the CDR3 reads CASRTKGRGMNTEAFF. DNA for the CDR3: TGTGCCAGTAGGACGAAGGGCAGGGGAATGAACACTGAAGCTTTCTTT.

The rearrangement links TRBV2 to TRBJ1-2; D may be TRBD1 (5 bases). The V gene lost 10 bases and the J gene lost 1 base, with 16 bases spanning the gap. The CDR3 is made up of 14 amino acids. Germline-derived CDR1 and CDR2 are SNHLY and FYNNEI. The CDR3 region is CATYGGRGNYGYTF. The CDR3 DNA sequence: TGTGCCACCTACGGGGGGAGGGGTAACTATGGCTACACCTTC.

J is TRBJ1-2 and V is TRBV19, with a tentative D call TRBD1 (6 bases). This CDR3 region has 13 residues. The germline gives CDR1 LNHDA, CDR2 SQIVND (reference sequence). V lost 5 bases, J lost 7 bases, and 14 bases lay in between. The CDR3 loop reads CASSPGAMGGYTF. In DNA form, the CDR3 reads TGTGCCAGTAGTCCAGGGGCTATGGGTGGCTACACCTTC.

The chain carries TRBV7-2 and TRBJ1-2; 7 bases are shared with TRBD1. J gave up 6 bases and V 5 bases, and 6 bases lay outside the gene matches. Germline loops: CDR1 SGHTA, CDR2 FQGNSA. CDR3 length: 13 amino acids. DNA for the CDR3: TGTGCCAGCAGCCCACAGGGGCTGCATGGCTACACCTTC. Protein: CASSPQGLHGYTF.

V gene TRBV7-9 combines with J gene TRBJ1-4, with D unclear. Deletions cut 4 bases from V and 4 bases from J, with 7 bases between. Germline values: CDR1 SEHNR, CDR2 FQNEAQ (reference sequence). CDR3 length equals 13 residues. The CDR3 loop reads CASSSVFNEKLFF. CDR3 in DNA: TGTGCCAGCAGCTCCGTTTTTAATGAAAAACTGTTTTTT.

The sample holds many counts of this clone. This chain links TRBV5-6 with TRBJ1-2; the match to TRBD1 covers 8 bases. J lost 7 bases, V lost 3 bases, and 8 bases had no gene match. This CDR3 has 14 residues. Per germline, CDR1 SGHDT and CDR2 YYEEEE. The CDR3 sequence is CASSYSGTGGGYTF. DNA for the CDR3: TGTGCCAGCAGCTATTCCGGGACAGGCGGTGGCTACACCTTC.

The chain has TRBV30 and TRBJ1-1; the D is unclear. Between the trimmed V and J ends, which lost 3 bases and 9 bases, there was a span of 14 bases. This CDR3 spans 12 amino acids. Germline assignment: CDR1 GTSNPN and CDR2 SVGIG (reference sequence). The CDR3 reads CAWSEVKRKAFF. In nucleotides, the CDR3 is TGTGCCTGGAGCGAGGTGAAGAGGAAAGCTTTCTTT.

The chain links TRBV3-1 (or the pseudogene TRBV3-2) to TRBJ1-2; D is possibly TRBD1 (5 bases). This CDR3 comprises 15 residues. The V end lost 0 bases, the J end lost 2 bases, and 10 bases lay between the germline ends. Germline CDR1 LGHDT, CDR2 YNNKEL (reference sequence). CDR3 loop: CASSQDPSGNYGYTF. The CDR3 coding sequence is TGTGCCAGCAGCCAAGACCCGTCAGGGAACTATGGCTACACCTTC.

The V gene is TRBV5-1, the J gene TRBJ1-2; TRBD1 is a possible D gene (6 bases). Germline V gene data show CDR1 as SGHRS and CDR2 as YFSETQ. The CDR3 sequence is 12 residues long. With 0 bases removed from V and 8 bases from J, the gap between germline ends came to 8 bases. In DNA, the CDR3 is TGCGCCAGCAGCTTGGAGGGGGAGGGCTACACCTTC. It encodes CASSLEGEGYTF.